Included here is one T cell receptor (beta chain) sequence, with context. Its antigen is as yet unknown. These data belong to a study of T-cell memory formation after mild COVID-19. Germline V CDR1 and CDR2: MNHEY, SVGAGI. The CDR3 sequence is 17 residues long. V was cut by 4 bases and J by 0 bases, with 18 bases left in between. 5'RACE primed at constant segments yielded TCR alpha and TCR beta cDNA libraries bearing sample barcodes and UMIs. TCRdb reprocessed the 5' RACE reads with MiXCR, giving one entry per CDR3 protein. Among roughly 620,000 distinct CDR3 sequences listed, under 20% were seen once. Overall study findings and caveats: Pre-infection memory carried some responding clones, suggesting that cross-reactive memory joined. Confirmation of SARS-CoV-2 specificity was lacking for second-wave clones peaking day 37. Clones that contracted from day 15 to 85 were balanced CD4/CD8, while later expanders leaned CD4+.

This TCR derives from an adult woman who had mild COVID-19 (a few samples of this study predate the infection). Cell type and time point are not known. The specimen sequenced was PBMCs or a T cell subset sorted from them (not recorded which). The genes are TRBV6-5 and TRBJ1-1; D is undetermined. Here the CDR3 DNA reads TGTGCCAGCAGTTTCAGGCTGGGGAAAAGTGTGAACACTGAAGCTTTCTTT. It codes for CASSFRLGKSVNTEAFF.